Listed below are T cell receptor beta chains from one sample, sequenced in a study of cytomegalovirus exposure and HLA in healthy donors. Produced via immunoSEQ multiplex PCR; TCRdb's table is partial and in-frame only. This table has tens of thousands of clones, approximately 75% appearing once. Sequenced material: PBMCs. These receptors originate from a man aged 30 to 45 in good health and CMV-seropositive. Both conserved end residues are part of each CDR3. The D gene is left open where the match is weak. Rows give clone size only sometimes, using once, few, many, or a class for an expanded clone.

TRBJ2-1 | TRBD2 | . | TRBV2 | CASIRTSGSYNEQFF | TGTGCCAGCATCCGGACTAGCGGCTCCTACAATGAGCAGTTCTTC
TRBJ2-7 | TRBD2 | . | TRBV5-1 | CASSLASGGNEQYF | TGCGCCAGCAGCTTGGCTAGCGGGGGCAACGAGCAGTACTTC
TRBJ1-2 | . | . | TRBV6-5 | CASSRTVGGYTF | TGTGCCAGCAGTCGGACAGTAGGAGGCTACACCTTC
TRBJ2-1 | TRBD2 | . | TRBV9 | CASSLRAGGPNNEQFF | TGTGCCAGCAGCCTGAGAGCGGGGGGGCCAAACAATGAGCAGTTCTTC
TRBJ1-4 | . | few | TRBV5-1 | CASNQGLGATNEKLFF | TGCGCCAGTAACCAGGGGTTAGGCGCAACTAATGAAAAACTGTTTTTT
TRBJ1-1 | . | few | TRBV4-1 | CASSQDQIGVAFF | TGCGCCAGCAGCCAAGATCAGATCGGAGTGGCTTTCTTT
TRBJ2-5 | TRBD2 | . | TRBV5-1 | CASSLVAGGRETQYF | TGCGCCAGCAGCTTGGTGGCGGGGGGCAGGGAGACCCAGTACTTC
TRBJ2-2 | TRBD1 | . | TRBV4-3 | CASSQRGPGELFF | TGCGCCAGCAGCCAAAGGGGGCCCGGGGAGCTGTTTTTT
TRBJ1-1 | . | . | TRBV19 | CASRTADGAFF | TGTGCCAGTAGGACTGCAGATGGAGCTTTCTTT
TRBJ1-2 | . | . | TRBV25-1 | CASSVDTSLPYTF | TGTGCCAGCAGTGTCGACACCTCCCTGCCCTACACCTTC
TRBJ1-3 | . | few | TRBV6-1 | CASSEQGRGGAGNTIYF | TGTGCCAGCAGTGAGCAGGGTCGCGGGGGCGCCGGAAACACCATATATTTT
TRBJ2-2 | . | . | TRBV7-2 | CASSPANTGELFF | TGTGCCAGCAGCCCGGCGAACACCGGGGAGCTGTTTTTT
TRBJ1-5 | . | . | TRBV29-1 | CSAAGGRTNQPQHF | TGCAGCGCCGCGGGAGGAAGGACTAATCAGCCCCAGCATTTT
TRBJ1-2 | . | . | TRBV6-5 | CASTSQGNLRYTF | TGTGCCAGCACTTCTCAGGGGAATCTGCGCTACACCTTC
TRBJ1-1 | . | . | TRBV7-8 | CASSSRGAKNTEAFF | TGTGCCAGCAGCTCTCGGGGGGCGAAGAACACTGAAGCTTTCTTT
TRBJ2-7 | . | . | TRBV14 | CASSQVGHPYEQYF | TGTGCCAGCAGCCAAGTTGGACACCCCTACGAGCAGTACTTC
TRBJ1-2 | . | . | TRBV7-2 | CASSLAQNYGYTF | TGTGCCAGCAGCTTAGCCCAAAACTATGGCTACACCTTC
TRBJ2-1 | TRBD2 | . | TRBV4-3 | CASSQETSGGTYNEQFF | TGCGCCAGCAGCCAAGAGACTAGCGGGGGGACTTACAATGAGCAGTTCTTC
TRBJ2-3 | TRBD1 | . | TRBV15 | CATSGDSSTDTQYF | TGTGCCACCAGCGGGGACAGCTCCACAGATACGCAGTATTTT
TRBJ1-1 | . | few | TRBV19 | CASQKLLNTEAFF | TGTGCCAGTCAAAAACTTTTGAACACTGAAGCTTTCTTT
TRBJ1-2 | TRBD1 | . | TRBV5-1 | CASSAPGQIRSYTF | TGCGCCAGCAGCGCCCCGGGACAGATTCGGAGCTACACCTTC
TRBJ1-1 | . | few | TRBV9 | CASSVVSGREAFF | TGTGCCAGCAGCGTAGTCAGCGGCCGAGAAGCTTTCTTT
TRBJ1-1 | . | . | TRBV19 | CASTKAGAGFMNTEAFF | TGTGCCAGTACCAAAGCGGGGGCAGGATTTATGAACACTGAAGCTTTCTTT
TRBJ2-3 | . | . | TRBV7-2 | CASSPAGLRGPDTQYF | TGTGCCAGCAGCCCTGCGGGACTTCGAGGACCTGATACGCAGTATTTT
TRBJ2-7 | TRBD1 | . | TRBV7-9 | CASRQTGTGTYEQYF | TGTGCCAGCAGACAAACCGGGACAGGGACCTACGAGCAGTACTTC
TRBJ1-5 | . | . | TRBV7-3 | CASSFPHRTSNQPQHF | TGTGCCAGCAGCTTTCCCCACAGGACGAGCAATCAGCCCCAGCATTTT
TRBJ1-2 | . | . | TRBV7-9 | CASSLRREDGYTF | TGTGCCAGCAGCTTGCGGCGGGAGGATGGCTACACCTTC
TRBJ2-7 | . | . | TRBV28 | CASSLQGTNYEQYF | TGTGCCAGCAGTCTTCAGGGTACGAACTACGAGCAGTACTTC
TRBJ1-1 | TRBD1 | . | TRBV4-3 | CASSQDVGRGREAFF | TGCGCCAGCAGCCAAGATGTAGGCAGGGGGCGTGAAGCTTTCTTT
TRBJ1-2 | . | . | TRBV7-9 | CASSPIRPSYGYTF | TGTGCCTCATCCCCTATACGCCCGTCCTATGGCTACACCTTC
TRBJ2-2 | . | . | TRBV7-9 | CASSLQTGMNTGELFF | TGTGCCAGCAGCTTACAGACAGGAATGAACACCGGGGAGCTGTTTTTT
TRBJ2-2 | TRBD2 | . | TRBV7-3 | CASSPKHAGGTGNGGELFF | TGTGCCAGCAGCCCGAAGCATGCGGGGGGCACAGGGAATGGCGGGGAGCTGTTTTTT
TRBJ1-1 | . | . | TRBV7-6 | CASSLGEDNTEAFF | TGTGCCAGCAGCTTAGGGGAGGATAACACTGAAGCTTTCTTT
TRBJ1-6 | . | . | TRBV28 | CASRDQGQYNSPLHF | TGTGCCAGCCGGGATCAAGGCCAGTATAATTCACCCCTCCACTTT
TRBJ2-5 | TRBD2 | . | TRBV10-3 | CAISELAGGQETQYF | TGTGCCATCAGTGAGTTAGCGGGGGGGCAAGAGACCCAGTACTTC
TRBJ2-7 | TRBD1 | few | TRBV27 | CASSLSGTAIYEQYF | TGTGCCAGCAGTTTATCGGGGACAGCTATCTACGAGCAGTACTTC
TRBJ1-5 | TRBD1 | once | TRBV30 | CACRTGGLSNQPQHF | TGTGCCTGTCGGACAGGGGGCCTTAGCAATCAGCCCCAGCATTTT
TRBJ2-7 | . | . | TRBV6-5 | CASSYSARISHEQYF | TGTGCCAGCAGTTACTCGGCTAGGATCTCCCACGAGCAGTACTTC
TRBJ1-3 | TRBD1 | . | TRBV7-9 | CASSSGQGNTIYF | TGTGCCAGCAGCTCGGGACAGGGAAACACCATATATTTT
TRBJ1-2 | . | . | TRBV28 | CASSSAGQLDGYTF | TGTGCCAGCAGCTCGGCGGGCCAGCTGGACGGCTACACCTTC